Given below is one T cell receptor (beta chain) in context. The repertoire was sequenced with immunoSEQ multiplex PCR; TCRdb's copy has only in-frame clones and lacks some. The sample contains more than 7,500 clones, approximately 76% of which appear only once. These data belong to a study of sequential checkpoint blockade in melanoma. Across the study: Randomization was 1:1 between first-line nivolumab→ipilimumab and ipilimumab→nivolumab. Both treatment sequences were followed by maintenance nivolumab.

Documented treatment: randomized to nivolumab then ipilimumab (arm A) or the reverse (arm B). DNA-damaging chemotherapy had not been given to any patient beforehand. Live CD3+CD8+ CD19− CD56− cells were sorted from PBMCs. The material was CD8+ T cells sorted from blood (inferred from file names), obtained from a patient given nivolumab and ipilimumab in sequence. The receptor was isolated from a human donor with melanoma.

The chain's CDR3 is CASSLNPSRGEQYF. In nucleotides, the CDR3 is TGTGCCAGCAGCTTGAATCCGTCCCGAGGCGAGCAGTACTTC. The genes are TRBV5-6 and TRBJ2-5; D is uncertain. The closer fit of TRBJ2-7 to the DNA end suggests the J call may be wrong. Looked up from germline, CDR1 is SGHDT and CDR2 is YYEEEE. The CDR3 totals 14 residues.